A selection of T cell receptor beta chains follows, all from one sample in a study of cytomegalovirus exposure and HLA in healthy donors. Profiled with immunoSEQ multiplex PCR; TCRdb holds only in-frame clones, not every one. The sample comprises 86,000 or so clones, approximately 95% of which are singletons, and about 1.5% rests with the top ten. The sequenced sample consisted of PBMCs. The receptors derive from a man younger than 35 in good health and CMV-seropositive. CDR3s include the opening cysteine and the closing phenylalanine or tryptophan. D genes are given only for firm matches. Rows give clone size only sometimes, using once, few, many, or a class for an expanded clone.

D gene: -; V gene: TRBV6-5; J gene: TRBJ1-3; clone size: -; CDR3 protein: CASSLTGSGNTIYF; CDR3 DNA: TGTGCCAGCAGTCTAACAGGGTCTGGAAACACCATATATTTT
D gene: TRBD1; V gene: TRBV4-1; J gene: TRBJ1-1; clone size: -; CDR3 protein: CASSQGDRNTEAFF; CDR3 DNA: TGCGCCAGCAGCCAAGGGGACAGGAACACTGAAGCTTTCTTT
D gene: -; V gene: TRBV7-8; J gene: TRBJ2-3; clone size: -; CDR3 protein: CASSLGQKLDTQYF; CDR3 DNA: TGTGCCAGCAGCTTAGGGCAGAAATTAGATACGCAGTATTTT
D gene: TRBD1; V gene: TRBV2; J gene: TRBJ1-1; clone size: -; CDR3 protein: CASSEIQGWQAFF; CDR3 DNA: TGTGCCAGCAGTGAAATACAGGGGTGGCAAGCTTTCTTT
D gene: -; V gene: TRBV5-1; J gene: TRBJ2-1; clone size: -; CDR3 protein: CASSLAPGQNNEQFF; CDR3 DNA: TGCGCCAGCAGCTTGGCCCCTGGACAGAACAATGAGCAGTTCTTC
D gene: TRBD1; V gene: TRBV6-6; J gene: TRBJ2-1; clone size: -; CDR3 protein: CASTLPGQANEQFF; CDR3 DNA: TGTGCCAGCACTTTACCGGGACAGGCCAATGAGCAGTTCTTC
D gene: TRBD1; V gene: TRBV13; J gene: TRBJ1-2; clone size: -; CDR3 protein: CASSLLVGQGSYGYTF; CDR3 DNA: TGTGCCAGCAGCTTATTGGTGGGACAGGGGAGCTATGGCTACACCTTC
D gene: -; V gene: TRBV5-6; J gene: TRBJ2-7; clone size: -; CDR3 protein: CASSLGSSYEQYF; CDR3 DNA: TGTGCCAGCAGCTTGGGCAGCTCCTACGAGCAGTACTTC
D gene: TRBD2; V gene: TRBV7-7; J gene: TRBJ2-1; clone size: -; CDR3 protein: CASSLDSGSSNEQFF; CDR3 DNA: TGTGCTAGCAGCTTAGATAGCGGGAGTAGCAATGAGCAGTTCTTC
D gene: -; V gene: TRBV6-4; J gene: TRBJ2-3; clone size: -; CDR3 protein: CASSDTLRTGQLYTQYF; CDR3 DNA: TGTGCCAGCAGTGACACACTCCGCACAGGGCAGCTGTATACGCAGTATTTT
D gene: -; V gene: TRBV28; J gene: TRBJ1-5; clone size: -; CDR3 protein: CASIKTGRRQPQHF; CDR3 DNA: TGTGCCAGCATCAAAACAGGGCGAAGGCAGCCCCAGCATTTT
D gene: TRBD1; V gene: TRBV27; J gene: TRBJ2-1; clone size: few; CDR3 protein: CASSLSRTGSNEQFF; CDR3 DNA: TGTGCCAGCAGTTTATCCCGGACAGGATCCAATGAGCAGTTCTTC
D gene: -; V gene: TRBV9; J gene: TRBJ2-1; clone size: -; CDR3 protein: CASSVVAGSLYNEQFF; CDR3 DNA: TGTGCCAGCAGCGTAGTGGCGGGGAGTCTGTACAATGAGCAGTTCTTC
D gene: TRBD1; V gene: TRBV6-5; J gene: TRBJ1-1; clone size: -; CDR3 protein: CASSYHRGAEAFF; CDR3 DNA: TGTGCCAGCAGTTACCACAGGGGTGCTGAAGCTTTCTTT
D gene: TRBD2; V gene: TRBV4-1; J gene: TRBJ2-1; clone size: few; CDR3 protein: CASSRPGTSGYNEQFF; CDR3 DNA: TGCGCCAGCAGCCGCCCCGGGACTAGCGGCTACAATGAGCAGTTCTTC
D gene: -; V gene: TRBV5-4; J gene: TRBJ2-3; clone size: -; CDR3 protein: CASSQEAGDTQYF; CDR3 DNA: TGTGCCAGCAGCCAGGAAGCGGGAGATACGCAGTATTTT
D gene: -; V gene: TRBV15; J gene: TRBJ2-7; clone size: -; CDR3 protein: CATSRVGGAYEQYF; CDR3 DNA: TGTGCCACCAGCAGAGTGGGGGGAGCCTACGAGCAGTACTTC
D gene: -; V gene: TRBV28; J gene: TRBJ2-3; clone size: -; CDR3 protein: CASSLSGTDTQYF; CDR3 DNA: TGTGCCAGCAGCCTATCAGGGACAGATACGCAGTATTTT
D gene: TRBD1; V gene: TRBV2; J gene: TRBJ2-7; clone size: -; CDR3 protein: CASSDDRDPYEQYF; CDR3 DNA: TGTGCCAGCAGTGACGACAGGGACCCCTACGAGCAGTACTTC
D gene: TRBD2; V gene: TRBV6-5; J gene: TRBJ2-7; clone size: -; CDR3 protein: CASSYGAGGPYEQYF; CDR3 DNA: TGTGCCAGCAGTTACGGAGCGGGAGGGCCCTACGAGCAGTACTTC
D gene: TRBD1; V gene: TRBV7-3; J gene: TRBJ1-1; clone size: -; CDR3 protein: CASSPTGGMNTEAFF; CDR3 DNA: TGTGCCAGCAGCCCAACAGGGGGCATGAACACTGAAGCTTTCTTT
D gene: TRBD2; V gene: TRBV10-1; J gene: TRBJ2-3; clone size: -; CDR3 protein: CASSPIAGLERGQYF; CDR3 DNA: TGCGCCAGCAGCCCGATAGCGGGACTGGAAAGAGGGCAGTATTTT
D gene: -; V gene: TRBV11-3; J gene: TRBJ1-1; clone size: -; CDR3 protein: CASSNRIDTEAFF; CDR3 DNA: TGTGCCAGCAGTAACAGGATTGACACTGAAGCTTTCTTT
D gene: TRBD2; V gene: TRBV5-4; J gene: TRBJ2-7; clone size: -; CDR3 protein: CASSLGLAEDYEQYF; CDR3 DNA: TGTGCCAGCAGCCTTGGACTAGCGGAGGACTACGAGCAGTACTTC
D gene: TRBD2; V gene: TRBV9; J gene: TRBJ2-3; clone size: -; CDR3 protein: CASSALAGLADTQYF; CDR3 DNA: TGTGCCAGCAGCGCGCTAGCGGGACTCGCAGATACGCAGTATTTT
D gene: -; V gene: TRBV5-5; J gene: TRBJ2-2; clone size: -; CDR3 protein: CASSLGPTGELFF; CDR3 DNA: TGTGCCAGCAGCTTGGGGCCGACCGGGGAGCTGTTTTTT
D gene: TRBD2; V gene: TRBV7-8; J gene: TRBJ2-3; clone size: once; CDR3 protein: CASSLPAGGETDTQYF; CDR3 DNA: TGTGCCAGCAGCTTACCAGCGGGAGGTGAAACAGATACGCAGTATTTT
D gene: -; V gene: TRBV5-4; J gene: TRBJ1-2; clone size: -; CDR3 protein: CASKFGTENYGYTF; CDR3 DNA: TGTGCCAGCAAATTCGGGACTGAAAACTATGGCTACACCTTC
D gene: TRBD1; V gene: TRBV28; J gene: TRBJ2-6; clone size: -; CDR3 protein: CASITGQGVSGANVLTF; CDR3 DNA: TGTGCCAGCATAACGGGACAGGGCGTCTCTGGGGCCAACGTCCTGACTTTC
D gene: -; V gene: TRBV6-5; J gene: TRBJ1-1; clone size: few; CDR3 protein: CASSYSGGTEAFF; CDR3 DNA: TGTGCCAGCAGTTACTCAGGGGGCACTGAAGCTTTCTTT
D gene: TRBD1; V gene: TRBV6-1; J gene: TRBJ2-2; clone size: -; CDR3 protein: CASRDRDTGELFF; CDR3 DNA: TGTGCCAGCAGGGACAGGGACACCGGGGAGCTGTTTTTT
D gene: -; V gene: TRBV6-5; J gene: TRBJ2-3; clone size: -; CDR3 protein: CASSYSQSTDTQYF; CDR3 DNA: TGTGCCAGCAGTTACTCGCAGAGCACAGATACGCAGTATTTT
D gene: -; V gene: TRBV10-3; J gene: TRBJ1-5; clone size: -; CDR3 protein: CAIGGGNQPQHF; CDR3 DNA: TGTGCCATCGGGGGAGGGAATCAGCCCCAGCATTTT
D gene: TRBD1; V gene: TRBV15; J gene: TRBJ2-7; clone size: once; CDR3 protein: CATSRDSGQGEVRLGIYEQYF; CDR3 DNA: TGTGCCACCAGCAGAGATTCTGGGCAGGGGGAAGTTCGTCTGGGTATCTACGAGCAGTACTTC
D gene: -; V gene: TRBV4-2; J gene: TRBJ2-5; clone size: -; CDR3 protein: CASSQELWRQETQYF; CDR3 DNA: TGTGCCAGCAGCCAAGAATTGTGGAGACAAGAGACCCAGTACTTC
D gene: TRBD1; V gene: TRBV7-8; J gene: TRBJ2-1; clone size: -; CDR3 protein: CASSIQGVSNEQFF; CDR3 DNA: TGTGCCAGCAGCATCCAGGGGGTCAGCAATGAGCAGTTCTTC
D gene: TRBD2; V gene: TRBV7-6; J gene: TRBJ2-5; clone size: -; CDR3 protein: CASSSISGSRGETQYF; CDR3 DNA: TGTGCCAGCAGCTCCATTAGCGGGAGTCGGGGAGAGACCCAGTACTTC
D gene: -; V gene: TRBV6-5; J gene: TRBJ2-1; clone size: -; CDR3 protein: CASSYTKGLHNEQFF; CDR3 DNA: TGTGCCAGCAGTTACACAAAGGGACTCCACAATGAGCAGTTCTTC
D gene: -; V gene: TRBV30; J gene: TRBJ2-7; clone size: -; CDR3 protein: CAWGNGDEQYF; CDR3 DNA: TGTGCCTGGGGAAACGGGGACGAGCAGTACTTC